This is a list of T cell receptor beta chains from one sample in a study of spatial heterogeneity in lung cancer. MiXCR, applied by TCRdb to the 5' RACE reads, yields one record per CDR3 protein. Of tens of thousands of distinct CDR3 sequences in the sample, less than 8.5% were seen once. This sample comprised PBMCs, obtained at surgery. All receptors come from a female donor with early-stage non-small cell lung cancer. Each CDR3 is given with its conserved first and last residue. A D gene is named only where the DNA matches it firmly. Clone sizes are given selectively: once, few, many, or a class where the clone is expanded.

j_call | v_call | d_call | clone_size | cdr3_nt | cdr3_aa
TRBJ2-3 | TRBV12-3/TRBV12-4 | TRBD2 | . | TGTGCCAGCAGTTTATTAGCGGGATCAGATACGCAGTATTTT | CASSLLAGSDTQYF
TRBJ1-2 | TRBV5-1 | . | . | TGCGCCAGCAGCTTGGGAGCAGGCTATGGCTACACCTTC | CASSLGAGYGYTF
TRBJ1-1 | TRBV7-8 | . | few | TGTGCCAGCAGCTTAGCAGCGAAGGGGATGAACACTGAAGCTTTCTTT | CASSLAAKGMNTEAFF
TRBJ2-2 | TRBV6-1 | . | many | TGTGCCAGCATTTTACAGGGAAGTACCGGGGAGCTGTTTTTT | CASILQGSTGELFF
TRBJ2-1 | TRBV29-1 | . | many | TGCAGCGGGACAGCTCCTACCGTGTATGAGCAGTTCTTC | CSGTAPTVYEQFF
TRBJ2-3 | TRBV7-2 | . | many | TGTGCCAGCAGCCTCGTAAAGAGCACAGATACGCAGTATTTT | CASSLVKSTDTQYF
TRBJ1-5 | TRBV2 | TRBD1 | many | TGTGCCAGCAGTGGGGACAGGGTGAGCAATCAGCCCCAGCATTTT | CASSGDRVSNQPQHF
TRBJ2-7 | TRBV29-1 | . | many | TGCAGCGTTGAAGGACCGACCTACGAGCAGTACTTC | CSVEGPTYEQYF
TRBJ2-5 | TRBV9 | . | . | TGTGCCAGCAGCGTGACAGGGAGGGAGACCCAGTACTTC | CASSVTGRETQYF
TRBJ2-2 | TRBV6-2/TRBV6-3 | . | many | TGTGCCAGCAGTTATAGGTTAGCGATCAACACCGGGGAGCTGTTTTTT | CASSYRLAINTGELFF
TRBJ1-2 | TRBV20-1 | . | . | TGCAGTGCTAGAGGGGGCGGAAACGGGGCTAACTATGGCTACACCTTC | CSARGGGNGANYGYTF
TRBJ2-5 | TRBV9 | . | few | TGTGCCAGCAGCGTTCCGGACGGACGAGGAGAGACCCAGTACTTC | CASSVPDGRGETQYF
TRBJ2-1 | TRBV2 | . | many | TGTGCCAGCAGTGAAGCAGAGGACTCCGTCATCTATGAGCAGTTCTTC | CASSEAEDSVIYEQFF
TRBJ2-1 | TRBV20-1 | . | many | TGCAGTGCTCGGCCGATGGCGCTCCATTACTCCTACAATGAGCAGTTCTTC | CSARPMALHYSYNEQFF
TRBJ2-1 | TRBV24-1 | TRBD1 | . | TGTGCCACCAGTGATTCCCTCACACAGGGGAGTCATGAGCAGTTCTTC | CATSDSLTQGSHEQFF
TRBJ1-5 | TRBV7-8 | . | . | TGTGCCAGCAGCCACGGGGGTTTTGGGCCCCAGCATTTT | CASSHGGFGPQHF
TRBJ1-2 | TRBV20-1 | TRBD1 | many | TGCAGCGCAGACAGGGATAGCTATGGCTACACCTTC | CSADRDSYGYTF
TRBJ2-4 | TRBV19 | . | . | TGTGCCAGTAGTGAAGGGAGGCCGCGGTACTTC | CASSEGRPRYF
TRBJ1-4 | TRBV14 | TRBD1 | many | TGTGCCAGCAGCCGACAGGGGCTAGAAGAAAAACTGTTTTTT | CASSRQGLEEKLFF
TRBJ2-5 | TRBV18 | . | many | TGTGCCAGCTCACCAGAAATAAGAGAGACCCAGTACTTC | CASSPEIRETQYF
TRBJ2-4 | TRBV7-2 | . | many | TGTGCCAGCAGCTTTGTACAGAATGAAGGACAGTACTTC | CASSFVQNEGQYF
TRBJ2-1 | TRBV6-2/TRBV6-3 | TRBD2 | many | TGTGCCAGCAGTCCCGAACTAGCGGGAGGGCCAAGTGAGCAGTTCTTC | CASSPELAGGPSEQFF
TRBJ1-2 | TRBV12-5 | . | . | TGTGCTAGTGGTTTGGACAGAGTCTATGGCTACACCTTC | CASGLDRVYGYTF
TRBJ1-2 | TRBV28 | . | many | TGTGCCAGCAGTTTGCGGGTCAGGGGCAAGGCTAACTATGGCTACACCTTC | CASSLRVRGKANYGYTF
TRBJ2-7 | TRBV6-1 | . | . | TGTGCCAGCAGTGAACGCCCAGCGGGTCCCTACGAGCAGTACTTC | CASSERPAGPYEQYF
TRBJ1-2 | TRBV27 | . | many | TGTGCCAGCAGTTTAGGACCTCACCAAGGCTACACCTTC | CASSLGPHQGYTF
TRBJ1-5 | TRBV20-1 | TRBD1 | . | TGCAGTACAGCTGGGACAGCTAATCAGCCCCAGCATTTT | CSTAGTANQPQHF
TRBJ1-1 | TRBV6-5 | TRBD1 | many | TGTGCCAGCAGCTCCCCGGGACAGGGGTATATTGAAGCTTTCTTT | CASSSPGQGYIEAFF
TRBJ2-7 | TRBV15 | TRBD1 | many | TGTGCCACCAGCAGAGAAGGACAGGGCCTCTACGAGCAGTACTTC | CATSREGQGLYEQYF
TRBJ2-5 | TRBV11-2 | . | many | TGTGCCAGCAGCCGAGGATCGGCCGGGGGAGAGACCCAGTACTTC | CASSRGSAGGETQYF
TRBJ2-7 | TRBV20-1 | TRBD1 | many | TGCAGTGCTAGAGATCTAGGACAGGGGAACGGCGAGCAGTACTTC | CSARDLGQGNGEQYF
TRBJ2-2 | TRBV19 | . | many | TGTGCCAGTAGTATAGCGGAGTTCCGGAACACCGGGGAGCTGTTTTTT | CASSIAEFRNTGELFF
TRBJ1-1 | TRBV5-4 | . | many | TGTGCCAGCAGCTTGGGTCGGTTGGGAGGCACTGAAGCTTTCTTT | CASSLGRLGGTEAFF